This T cell receptor beta chain came from a study of glioma-infiltrating T cells. Study-wide findings and caveats: Tissue-blood divergence was below expectation in non-neoplastic patients, above in gliomas.

Using RNA template, CDR3s of TCR alpha and beta were amplified with iRepertoire arm-PCR. Each CDR3 protein is one row after TCRdb ran MiXCR on the multiplex PCR reads. The table records around 390,000 distinct CDR3 sequences, 41% of them present only once. In the case of this clonotype: The antigen remains undetermined.

CDR1 and CDR2 (germline): LGHDT, YNNKEL (reference sequence). CDR3 size: 14 residues. V gave up 3 bases and J gave up 6 bases, with 9 bases separating them. V is TRBV3-1 and J is TRBJ1-6, with D possibly matching TRBD1 (6 bases). Source material: glioma tissue, nonneoplastic brain tissue, or PBMCs (not recorded which). This receptor was obtained from a human donor with low-grade glioma or glioblastoma, undergoing nonglioma brain surgery, or in good health (not recorded which). The CDR3 sequence: CASSQTGRNSPLHF. The CDR3 bases are TGTGCCAGCAGCCAGACAGGCCGTAATTCACCCCTCCACTTT.